One and the same sample provided the 18 T cell receptor beta chains below, sequenced in a study of cytomegalovirus exposure and HLA in healthy donors (dated by TCRdb to the late 2010s). Receptor amplification or capture employed the immunoSEQ multiplex PCR assay. The multiplex PCR relied on a mix of 60 forward primers for TCR Vbeta segments and 13 reverse primers for TCR Jbeta segments. TCRdb provides this immuneACCESS table in a form limited to in-frame rearrangements. Some clones are lacking; in checked studies, under half of them reflect an unresolved V gene, and why the rest are absent is not known. The sample table holds approximately 110,000 clones, of which roughly 70% were seen once. The ten largest clones capture 5% to 7% of the sample. Source material: PBMCs. The receptors originated from a woman in her sixties or seventies in good health and CMV-seropositive.

This clone was seen only once. The rearrangement uses TRBV5-1 and TRBJ1-1; weak D call: TRBD1 (6 bases). This CDR3 has 15 amino acids. Trimming stripped 6 bases from V and 1 base from J, with 16 bases between. The germline CDR1 and CDR2 sequences are SGHRS and YFSETQ. This chain's CDR3 is CASTPDDRRNTEAFF. CDR3 nucleotides: TGCGCCAGCACCCCAGACGACAGGAGGAACACTGAAGCTTTCTTT.

The V and J genes are TRBV4-1 and TRBJ1-3; D not certain. The V end lost 0 bases, the J end lost 4 bases, and 16 bases lay between the germline ends. The CDR3 has 17 residues. Germline V gives CDR1 MGHRA, CDR2 YSYEKL. The CDR3 DNA reads TGCGCCAGCAGCCAAGATTTGGTGGCTGGGCCCGGAAACACCATATATTTT. Its protein product is CASSQDLVAGPGNTIYF.

This clone was observed a handful of times. V usage is TRBV7-9 and J usage is TRBJ1-3, with D perhaps TRBD1 (5 bases). Germline V gives CDR1 SEHNR, CDR2 FQNEAQ (reference sequence). The V end was cut by 3 bases, the J end by 11 bases, with 14 bases between. The CDR3 spans 13 residues. Here the CDR3 DNA reads TGTGCCAGCAGCTTGACGACAGCCAGTCCCATATATTTT. Its translation is CASSLTTASPIYF.

The chain carries TRBV7-2 and TRBJ2-1; 8 bases fit TRBD2. J gave up 0 bases and V 4 bases, and 5 bases lay outside the gene matches. The germline V gene encodes CDR1 SGHTA and CDR2 FQGNSA. This CDR3 is 16 amino acids long. CDR3 DNA sequence: TGTGCCAGCAGCTCCGGAGCGGGGGACTCCTACAATGAGCAGTTCTTC. Its translation: CASSSGAGDSYNEQFF.

This sequence joins TRBV29-1 and TRBJ1-1; the match to TRBD1 covers 7 bases. V shed 7 bases and J 10 bases; nucleotides not matched to a gene: 12. The CDR3 covers 12 residues. Germline V gives CDR1 SQVTM, CDR2 ANQGSEA. The CDR3 nucleotides read TGCAGCGCAGGCAGGGGGTCAGAAACAGCTTTCTTT. Amino acids: CSAGRGSETAFF.

The gene calls are TRBV14 and TRBJ2-1; D gene ambiguous. The ends were cut back, 2 bases at V and 1 base at J, with 6 bases in the middle. Germline values: CDR1 SGHDN, CDR2 FVKESK. The CDR3 covers 14 residues. In DNA, the CDR3 is TGTGCCAGCAGCCAACCCGGGTCCTACAATGAGCAGTTCTTC. Protein sequence: CASSQPGSYNEQFF.

The rearrangement links TRBV7-9 to TRBJ1-1; the D gene is possibly TRBD1 (6 bases). CDR1 is SEHNR, CDR2 FQNEAQ, per germline (reference sequence). V was trimmed by 3 bases and J by 4 bases, leaving 9 bases between them. There are 13 residues in the CDR3. CDR3 coding DNA: TGTGCCAGCAGCTTCGTCAGGGGCACTGAAGCTTTCTTT. This gives the protein CASSFVRGTEAFF.

The chain joins TRBV6-5 to TRBJ2-1; D unclear. Germline CDR1 and CDR2: MNHEY and SVGAGI. The CDR3 loop spans 14 amino acids. V was pared by 0 bases and J by 9 bases, with 12 bases between. This CDR3 reads CASSYSSGLAEQFF. In DNA form, the CDR3 reads TGTGCCAGCAGTTACTCTTCGGGTTTAGCTGAGCAGTTCTTC.

The J gene is TRBJ1-2, the V gene TRBV11-2; 8 bases are shared with TRBD1. CDR1 SGHAT and CDR2 FQNNGV come from the germline V gene. The V and J ends lost 5 bases and 5 bases, in that order; junction bases with no gene match: 10. This CDR3 is 15 amino acids long. CDR3 DNA sequence: TGTGCCAGCAGCCCTATCACAGGGGGGAGGTATGGCTACACCTTC. Translation: CASSPITGGRYGYTF.

J is TRBJ2-3 and V is TRBV6-5; D might be TRBD1 (6 bases). The CDR3 has 13 residues. Germline CDR1 and CDR2: MNHEY and SVGAGI. V lost 6 bases and J 7 bases, leaving 14 bases between the germline ends. The CDR3 here is CASSLTGLNTQYF. The CDR3 DNA follows: TGTGCCAGCAGCCTAACAGGGTTAAATACGCAGTATTTT.

V gene TRBV13 combines with J gene TRBJ2-7; the D gene is possibly TRBD2 (6 bases). CDR3 length: 17 amino acids. Germline loops: CDR1 PRHDT, CDR2 FYEKMQ (reference sequence). Trimming pared 4 bases from V and 2 bases from J, leaving 21 bases between. The CDR3: CASSSRIIASDTYEQYF. The CDR3 DNA is TGTGCCAGCAGCTCCAGGATTATCGCTAGCGACACCTACGAGCAGTACTTC.

The chain links TRBV2 to TRBJ2-7, with TRBD1 matching over 7 bases. Germline V lookup: CDR1 SNHLY, CDR2 FYNNEI. The V segment lost 6 bases and the J segment 5 bases; nucleotides outside the gene matches: 7. The CDR3 consists of 13 residues. The CDR3 bases are TGTGCCAGCAGGCGATCACAGGGGAACGAGCAGTACTTC. This encodes CASRRSQGNEQYF.

This clone has only a few counts. J is TRBJ2-1 and V is TRBV4-1; the D gene is possibly TRBD2 (6 bases). Trimming removed 1 base at V and 8 bases at J, with 21 bases between. Germline CDR1 and CDR2: MGHRA and YSYEKL. The CDR3 has 17 residues. CDR3: CASSQGQLAGSRDEQFF. CDR3 DNA: TGCGCCAGCAGCCAAGGCCAACTCGCGGGGTCCCGGGATGAGCAGTTCTTC.

CDR3 protein: CASSPGTVNGYTF. The CDR3 nucleotides are TGTGCCAGCAGCCCCGGGACTGTCAATGGCTACACCTTC. This chain connects TRBV5-6 to TRBJ1-2; TRBD1 might be the D (5 bases). Deletions cut 4 bases from V and 6 bases from J, with 13 bases between. The V gene's germline CDR1 is SGHDT and CDR2 YYEEEE. There are 13 residues in the CDR3.

This clone was seen only a few times. The rearrangement uses TRBV6-4 and TRBJ2-3; perhaps TRBD1 as D (6 bases). This CDR3 is built from 13 residues. The V gene lost 2 bases and the J gene lost 4 bases, with 7 bases spanning the gap. Per the germline V gene, CDR1 is MRHNA and CDR2 is SNTAGT. The CDR3 loop reads CASSDPGADTQYF. CDR3 DNA: TGTGCCAGCAGTGACCCAGGGGCAGATACGCAGTATTTT.

The chain joins TRBV7-8 to TRBJ1-6; TRBD1 matches at 7 bases. The CDR3 loop spans 17 amino acids. Germline CDR1 SGHVS, CDR2 FQNEAQ. Unmatched junction bases numbered 4, after V lost 2 bases and J lost 0 bases. CDR3 DNA sequence: TGTGCCAGCAGCTTACTGGACAGGAGCTCCTATAATTCACCCCTCCACTTT. It is translated as CASSLLDRSSYNSPLHF.

The chain recombines TRBV20-1 with TRBJ2-5, with 8 bases lining up with TRBD2. Per the germline V gene, CDR1 is DFQATT and CDR2 is SNEGSKA (reference sequence). CDR3 length: 11 amino acids. DNA of the CDR3: TGCAGCGCATCGGGAGGGGGAACCCAGTACTTC. Residues: CSASGGGTQYF.

The chain links TRBV29-1 to TRBJ2-7; D is unresolved. The V gene's germline CDR1 is SQVTM and CDR2 ANQGSEA. The CDR3 extends over 12 amino acids. V was pared by 6 bases and J by 4 bases, with 13 bases between. The CDR3 protein is CSVPTLLYEQYF. In DNA form, the CDR3 reads TGCAGCGTCCCAACCCTACTATACGAGCAGTACTTC.